Listed below are T cell receptor beta chains from one sample, sequenced in a study of blood T cells in healthy people across ages. Via MiXCR, TCRdb re-called the 5' RACE reads, giving one row per CDR3 protein. The profile covers about 290,000 distinct CDR3 sequences, with 25% to 30% appearing a single time and 29% taken by the ten largest. The sequenced material came from blood. Source of these receptors: a woman between 65 and 79 years old in good health. CDR3s include the opening cysteine and the closing phenylalanine or tryptophan. The D gene is left open where the match is weak. Clone size is given for some rows only: seen once, a few or many times, or a class if the clone is expanded.

CDR3aa | CDR3nt | abundance | j_gene | len | v_gene | d_gene
CASTPDGRSADTQYF | TGTGCCAGCACCCCGGATGGGAGGAGTGCAGATACGCAGTATTTT | NA | TRBJ2-3 | 15 | TRBV6-5 | NA
CASSMEGSYNEQFF | TGCGCCAGCAGCATGGAGGGGTCCTACAATGAGCAGTTCTTC | few | TRBJ2-1 | 14 | TRBV5-1 | NA
CASSPGGTGGSEQFF | TGTGCCAGCAGCCCTGGAGGGACAGGAGGAAGTGAGCAGTTCTTC | NA | TRBJ2-1 | 15 | TRBV7-2 | TRBD1
CASSEWASGYQETQYF | TGTGCCAGCAGTGAATGGGCTAGCGGGTACCAAGAGACCCAGTACTTC | few | TRBJ2-5 | 16 | TRBV6-1 | TRBD2
CASSMGQGMEETQYF | TGCGCCAGCAGCATGGGACAGGGAATGGAAGAGACCCAGTACTTC | NA | TRBJ2-5 | 15 | TRBV5-1 | TRBD1
CATSDRSGGNEQFF | TGTGCCACCAGTGATCGGTCAGGGGGGAATGAGCAGTTCTTC | few | TRBJ2-1 | 14 | TRBV24-1 | NA
CASSLGGRTDTQYF | TGCGCCAGCAGCCTTGGGGGCCGCACAGATACGCAGTATTTT | many | TRBJ2-3 | 14 | TRBV4-1 | NA
CASSQDLGQGYEKLFF | TGCGCCAGCAGCCAAGATTTGGGACAGGGGTATGAAAAACTGTTTTTT | few | TRBJ1-4 | 16 | TRBV4-3 | TRBD1
CSVGLARETQYF | TGCAGCGTTGGACTAGCGAGAGAGACCCAGTACTTC | many | TRBJ2-5 | 12 | TRBV29-1 | TRBD2
CASSQGIGPISTDTQYF | TGTGCCAGCAGCCAGGGAATAGGGCCGATTAGCACAGATACGCAGTATTTT | NA | TRBJ2-3 | 17 | TRBV7-3 | NA
CASSLPRERGPEAFF | TGTGCCAGCAGCTTGCCGAGGGAAAGAGGACCTGAAGCTTTCTTT | NA | TRBJ1-1 | 15 | TRBV28 | NA
CASSELGGSNEKLFF | TGTGCCAGCAGTGAATTGGGCGGGAGCAATGAAAAACTGTTTTTT | few | TRBJ1-4 | 15 | TRBV2 | NA
CAIGPSDTGKAFF | TGTGCCATCGGGCCTAGTGACACAGGGAAAGCTTTCTTT | NA | TRBJ1-1 | 13 | TRBV28 | NA
CASSVGTATNYGYTF | TGTGCCAGCAGTGTGGGGACAGCCACTAACTATGGCTACACCTTC | NA | TRBJ1-2 | 15 | TRBV28 | TRBD1
CSALTGLNTEAFF | TGCAGTGCTCTGACAGGTTTGAACACTGAAGCTTTCTTT | few | TRBJ1-1 | 13 | TRBV20-1 | NA
CASSTRTSGNNEQFF | TGCGCCAGCTCTACTCGGACTAGCGGGAACAATGAGCAGTTCTTC | NA | TRBJ2-1 | 15 | TRBV5-1 | TRBD2
CASSLTEGGTQYF | TGCGCCAGCAGCTTAACAGAAGGGGGTACGCAGTATTTT | few | TRBJ2-3 | 13 | TRBV5-1 | NA
CASSLELAILYNEQFF | TGTGCCAGCAGCTTGGAACTAGCGATACTATACAATGAGCAGTTCTTC | few | TRBJ2-1 | 16 | TRBV5-8 | TRBD2
CASSESGHKVTYEQYF | TGTGCCAGCAGTGAATCGGGACACAAAGTAACCTACGAGCAGTACTTC | NA | TRBJ2-7 | 16 | TRBV25-1 | NA
CASSLSGRASEQYF | TGTGCCAGCAGCTTAAGCGGGAGGGCCTCCGAGCAGTACTTC | NA | TRBJ2-7 | 14 | TRBV7-3 | TRBD2
CASSKTEGHTEAFF | TGTGCCAGCAGCAAAACCGAGGGGCACACTGAAGCTTTCTTT | few | TRBJ1-1 | 14 | TRBV21-1 | NA
CASSPQGMGYEQYF | TGTGCCAGCTCACCACAGGGGATGGGCTACGAGCAGTACTTC | few | TRBJ2-7 | 14 | TRBV18 | NA